A single T cell receptor beta chain is shown here with its context. This record comes from a study of cytomegalovirus exposure and HLA in healthy donors. Study-wide background: Early released data comprised 80 million or so unique TCRs from HLA-typed donors.

CDR1 is SGHRS and CDR2 is YFSETQ in the germline V gene. Trimming removed 6 bases at V and 0 bases at J, with 10 bases between. The CDR3 runs 14 residues. This PCR relied on a set of 60 Vbeta primers and 13 Jbeta primers. This table comes from immunoSEQ multiplex PCR, and its TCRdb copy is limited to in-frame clones, with some not included. The data contain 30,000 or so clones, about three fifths of them singletons. The V call is TRBV5-1, the J call TRBJ2-1; D remains ambiguous. This TCR was sampled from a man aged 45-65 years in good health and CMV-seropositive. Material: PBMCs. The CDR3 region has the DNA TGCGCCAGCACCAACCCGAGCTCCTACAATGAGCAGTTCTTC. Translated, it gives CASTNPSSYNEQFF.